This T cell receptor beta chain was profiled in a study of T cells in Graves' hyperthyroidism and ophthalmopathy (dated by TCRdb to between 2018 and 2021). The study in broad terms: Peripheral blood was sampled at the time of initial diagnosis, prior to any treatment. TCR V-J signatures able to tell the groups apart were searched for in a discovery cohort of 95 to 100 patients, of whom roughly 42 had Graves' ophthalmopathy and about 55 had stable Graves' hyperthyroidism. An independent validation cohort of under 20 hyperthyroidism patients and 17 patients who later progressed to ophthalmopathy tested prospective prediction of ophthalmopathy. The 100 discovery patients were randomly split 7:3 into training and test sets. The study also compared thyroid tissue and blood T-cell repertoires from roughly 6 Graves' hyperthyroidism patients. After sampling, hyperthyroidism patients received methimazole starting at 30 mg daily, and ophthalmopathy patients received high-dose intravenous methylprednisolone. The paper describes TCR Vbeta CDR3 sequencing of more than 120 peripheral blood samples, made up of 43 ophthalmopathy patients, 70 to 75 hyperthyroidism patients and around 17 progressor patients.

Stable Graves' hyperthyroidism was defined as the absence of progression to ophthalmopathy over 18 months of follow-up. Hyperthyroidism patients were newly diagnosed, had a disease duration of under 2 months, and were aged 18 to 65 years. Patients with uncontrolled infections, other autoimmune diseases, pregnancy or lactation were excluded. Diagnoses relied on clinical symptoms, serum thyroxine and TRAb, thyroid ultrasound and orbital computed tomography. Ficoll-Paque density gradient centrifugation was used to isolate PBMCs from around 10 ml of fresh peripheral blood. Total RNA was extracted using Trizol reagent, and RNA quality was assessed on an Agilent 2100 Bioanalyzer. Many counts were recorded for this clonotype. Its binding antigen is unknown. Base qualities are missing; no much larger clone stands one base away. Amplification of TCR beta CDR3 regions was carried out from RNA transcripts. A first-round RT-PCR of the TCR CDR3 used the HTBI primer set with the Qiagen OneStep RT-PCR kit. The libraries were constructed in a second round of multiplex PCR and then size-selected and purified. Paired-end sequencing of the libraries was performed with 100 bp reads on an Illumina HiSeq2000. The study's processing was this. SOAPnuke was used to process the raw data, throwing out any read that contained adapters or uncalled bases, had a mean Phred below 15, or lacked an exact constant-primer or identifier match. High-quality paired reads were merged using COPE v1.2.5, and each unique nucleotide sequence was defined as a clonotype. MiTCR v1.1 was used to align clonotypes to the IMGT TRBV, TRBD and TRBJ reference segments. The analysis included only V-J combinations with a frequency above 0.0001, which together covered 98% to 99.2% of the repertoires. A TCS score was defined as the ratio between F50 (clonal expansion) and ExV (chaos), using BLOSUM62-based TCRdist between CDR3 peptides within each V-J. Welch's t-statistics and random forest reduced approximately 520 V-J features to about 12, which were used in a naive Bayes classifier (R e1071). TCRdb redid the processing of the public reads, applying fastp at Q25 and MiXCR, and retained in-frame beta chains. When rows share a CDR3 protein, they turn into one entry using the most common DNA and genes. These V and J calls rely on TCRdb rather than the paper's analysis. In all, the sample holds a few hundred thousand distinct CDR3 sequences, and around 23% of those were seen once. 50% of the sample is held by the ten biggest clonotypes.

Deletion took 3 bases off V and 4 bases off J, with a span of 9 bases between the germline ends. CDR1 and CDR2 (MDHEN, SYDVKM) derive from the germline V gene. The CDR3 sequence holds 13 residues, the cysteine and phenylalanine included. CDR3 DNA only is kept here, 39 bases in frame from base 1. What the research found in general, with its limitations: No statistical method was used to set the sample size in advance, and investigators knew the group allocation. A 13 V-J signature model separated ophthalmopathy from stable hyperthyroidism, with nearly 90% sensitivity and just under 84% specificity in cross-validation and 80%/75% in testing. In validation, the model predicted progression to ophthalmopathy a median of 6.5 months before onset, with about 70% sensitivity and roughly 73% specificity. Blood samples also contained most of the expanded thyroid clonotypes (frequency above 0.001), which suggests that blood repertoires may reflect thyroid immune responses.

Recombination linked TRBV28 to TRBJ2-5; TRBD1 is perhaps the D gene, given 6 matching bases. Sequencing was carried out using blood. This receptor was obtained from a woman aged 50 to 60 with Graves' hyperthyroidism. This receptor has the CDR3 CASSLGALETQYF. The nucleotides read TGTGCCAGCAGTTTGGGGGCTCTAGAGACCCAGTACTTC.